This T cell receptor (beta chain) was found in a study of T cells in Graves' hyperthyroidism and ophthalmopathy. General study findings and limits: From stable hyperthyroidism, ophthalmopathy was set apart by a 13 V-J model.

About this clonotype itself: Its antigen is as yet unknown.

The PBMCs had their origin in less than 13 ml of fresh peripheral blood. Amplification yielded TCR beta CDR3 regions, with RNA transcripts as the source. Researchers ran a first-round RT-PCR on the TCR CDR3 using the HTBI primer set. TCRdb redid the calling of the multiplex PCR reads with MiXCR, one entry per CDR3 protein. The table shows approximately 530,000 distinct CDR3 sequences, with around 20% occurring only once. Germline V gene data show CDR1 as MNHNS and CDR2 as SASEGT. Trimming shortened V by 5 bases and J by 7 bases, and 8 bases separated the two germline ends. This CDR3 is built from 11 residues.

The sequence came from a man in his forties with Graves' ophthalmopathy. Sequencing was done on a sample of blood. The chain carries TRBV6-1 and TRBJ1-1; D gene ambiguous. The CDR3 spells CASSPENEAFF. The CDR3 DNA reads TGTGCCAGCAGTCCAGAGAATGAAGCTTTCTTT.